One sample yielded the 8 T cell receptor beta chains listed below, sequenced in a study of blood T cell repertoires in COVID-19. TCRdb's copy holds only in-frame clones and misses some; the assay was immunoSEQ multiplex PCR. Of just under 80,000 clones listed, about 80% were seen once; the top ten hold approximately 12%. What was sequenced was peripheral blood. Every receptor here comes from a human donor in a cohort sampled during active COVID-19.

V gene TRBV5-1 combines with J gene TRBJ1-1; TRBD1 might be the D (6 bases). With 0 bases removed from V and 4 bases from J, the gap between germline ends came to 13 bases. The CDR3 loop spans 15 amino acids. Germline assignment: CDR1 SGHRS and CDR2 YFSETQ. CDR3 nucleotide sequence: TGCGCCAGCAGCTTGGCGGGGGGCTGGAGCACTGAAGCTTTCTTT. Residues: CASSLAGGWSTEAFF.

V is TRBV7-2 and J is TRBJ2-5; 8 bases agree with TRBD2. After removal of 6 bases from V and 5 bases from J, the junction contained 8 bases not matched to a gene. Germline V gives CDR1 SGHTA, CDR2 FQGNSA. The CDR3 sequence is 14 residues long. This CDR3 reads CASSHPGGWETQYF. The CDR3 nucleotides read TGTGCCAGCAGTCACCCGGGGGGGTGGGAGACCCAGTACTTC.

CDR3 sequence: CASSLSRQGARNEQFF. CDR3 sequence (DNA): TGTGCCAGCAGTTTATCCCGACAGGGGGCGCGGAATGAGCAGTTCTTC. The chain uses TRBV27 and TRBJ2-1; 10 nucleotides match TRBD1. The CDR3 has 16 amino acids. V lost 0 bases to trimming and J lost 7 bases; unmatched junction nucleotides: 6. The V gene's germline CDR1 is MNHEY and CDR2 SMNVEV (reference sequence).

This chain uses TRBV6-4 with TRBJ1-2; 8 bases match TRBD1. The length of the CDR3 is 13 residues. J gave up 4 bases and V 9 bases, and 7 bases lay outside the gene matches. CDR1 and CDR2 from the germline V gene are MRHNA and SNTAGT. This chain's CDR3 is CASSDRVPYGYTF. CDR3 nucleotide sequence: TGTGCCAGTTCGGACAGGGTCCCCTATGGCTACACCTTC.

The V call is TRBV5-4, the J call TRBJ2-3; D gene uncertain. CDR3 length: 14 residues. Germline V CDR1 and CDR2: SGHNT, YYREEE (reference sequence). The ends were cut back, 4 bases at V and 2 bases at J, with 11 bases in the middle. The CDR3 DNA sequence: TGTGCCAGCAGCGCCCCGCGGTTCACAGATACGCAGTATTTT. Translation: CASSAPRFTDTQYF.

This chain connects TRBV5-6 to TRBJ1-5; TRBD1 matches 8 bases. The V gene end was trimmed by 0 bases and the J gene end by 0 bases; junction bases not matched to a gene: 2. CDR1 is SGHDT and CDR2 is YYEEEE in the germline V gene. This CDR3 comprises 16 residues. The CDR3 here is CASSLAGGSSNQPQHF. The CDR3, as DNA: TGTGCCAGCAGCTTGGCAGGGGGCAGTAGCAATCAGCCCCAGCATTTT.

This chain joins TRBV6-5 and TRBJ2-3, with unresolved D. Germline values: CDR1 MNHEY, CDR2 SVGAGI. V lost 1 base and J lost 6, with 8 bases in between. This CDR3 is built from 13 residues. In DNA form, the CDR3 reads TGTGCCAGCAGTTACTTTACATGGGATACGCAGTATTTT. It yields the protein CASSYFTWDTQYF.

This clone was detected only a few times. V and J are TRBV3-1 (or the pseudogene TRBV3-2) and TRBJ2-1, with TRBD2 matching over 12 bases. V gave up 4 bases and J gave up 9 bases; unmatched junction bases: 7. The CDR3 covers 15 residues. Germline values: CDR1 LGHDT, CDR2 YNNKEL (reference sequence). The CDR3 is CASSLRLAGEVEQFF. In nucleotides, the CDR3 is TGTGCCAGCAGCCTACGACTAGCGGGAGAGGTTGAGCAGTTCTTC.